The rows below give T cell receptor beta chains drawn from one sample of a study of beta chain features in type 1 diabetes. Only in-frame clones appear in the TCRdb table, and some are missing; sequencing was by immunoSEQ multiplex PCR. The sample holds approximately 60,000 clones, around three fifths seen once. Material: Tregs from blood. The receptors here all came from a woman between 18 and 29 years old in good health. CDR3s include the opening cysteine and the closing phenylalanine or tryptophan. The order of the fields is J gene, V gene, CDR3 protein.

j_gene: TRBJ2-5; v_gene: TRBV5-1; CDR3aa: CASSSNQGQETQYF
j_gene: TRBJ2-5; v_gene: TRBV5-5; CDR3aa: CASSPGLAGGQETQYF
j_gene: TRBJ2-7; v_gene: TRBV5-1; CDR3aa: CASSTGQGAYEQYF
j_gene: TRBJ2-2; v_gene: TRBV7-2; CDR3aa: CASTKPGGSINTGELFF
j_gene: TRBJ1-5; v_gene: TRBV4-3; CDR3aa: CASSQDFSNQPQHF
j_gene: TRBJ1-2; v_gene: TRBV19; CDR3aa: CASSRQGGYGYTF
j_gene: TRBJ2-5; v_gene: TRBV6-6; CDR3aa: CASSRVAETQYF
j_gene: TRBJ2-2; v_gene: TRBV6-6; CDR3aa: CASRSGLNTGELFF
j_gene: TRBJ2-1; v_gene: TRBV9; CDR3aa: CASSSSGGFYDEQFF
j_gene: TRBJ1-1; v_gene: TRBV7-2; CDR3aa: CASSRDRGGNTEAFF
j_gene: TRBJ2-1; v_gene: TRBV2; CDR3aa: CASSRLASYNEQFF
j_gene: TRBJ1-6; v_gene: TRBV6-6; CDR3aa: CASTHYNSPLHF
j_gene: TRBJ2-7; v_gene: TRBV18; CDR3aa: CASSPQQASYEQYF
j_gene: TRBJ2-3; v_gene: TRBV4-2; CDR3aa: CASSQASGGTDTQYF
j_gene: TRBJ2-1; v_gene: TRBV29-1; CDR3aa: CSVPGAAPLNEQFF
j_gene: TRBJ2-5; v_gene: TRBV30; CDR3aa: CAWTRGRAQETQYF
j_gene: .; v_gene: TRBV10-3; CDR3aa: CAIGGTGSAHEQYF
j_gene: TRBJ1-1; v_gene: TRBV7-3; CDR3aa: CASSLTPGGQAFF
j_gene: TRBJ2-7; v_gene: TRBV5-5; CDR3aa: CASSAGTGPSYEQYF
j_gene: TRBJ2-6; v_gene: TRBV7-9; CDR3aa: CALQGKEEGDGANVLTF
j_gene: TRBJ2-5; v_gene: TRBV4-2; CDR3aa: CASSQDVRAETQYF
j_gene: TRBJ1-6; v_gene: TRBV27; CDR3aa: CASSFGGDSPLHF